One sample yielded the 3 T cell receptor beta chains listed below, sequenced in a study of monozygotic twins with inflammatory bowel disease. TCRdb reworked the 5' RACE reads into one entry per CDR3 protein, no DNA. Recorded for this sample: roughly 320,000 distinct CDR3 sequences. Sequenced: blood. The receptors were sampled from a human donor with ulcerative colitis or Crohn's disease, or a healthy co-twin of an affected twin (not recorded which).

The chain combines TRBV5-4 with TRBJ2-3; the TCRdb call, TRBD1, lacks DNA for checking. The CDR3 sequence is 14 residues long. Germline lookup yields CDR1 SGHNT and CDR2 YYREEE (reference sequence). The CDR3 reads CASSQPQGSDTQYF.

The chain has TRBV30 and TRBJ2-7. Germline loops: CDR1 GTSNPN, CDR2 SVGIG (reference sequence). The length of the CDR3 is 14 residues. This CDR3 reads CAWSVHGTLYEQYF.

The chain couples TRBV28 to TRBJ1-2; checking the TCRdb D call of TRBD1 is not possible without DNA. This CDR3 is 13 amino acids long. CDR1 and CDR2 (germline): MDHEN, SYDVKM. This CDR3 is CASTSGGSYGYTF.